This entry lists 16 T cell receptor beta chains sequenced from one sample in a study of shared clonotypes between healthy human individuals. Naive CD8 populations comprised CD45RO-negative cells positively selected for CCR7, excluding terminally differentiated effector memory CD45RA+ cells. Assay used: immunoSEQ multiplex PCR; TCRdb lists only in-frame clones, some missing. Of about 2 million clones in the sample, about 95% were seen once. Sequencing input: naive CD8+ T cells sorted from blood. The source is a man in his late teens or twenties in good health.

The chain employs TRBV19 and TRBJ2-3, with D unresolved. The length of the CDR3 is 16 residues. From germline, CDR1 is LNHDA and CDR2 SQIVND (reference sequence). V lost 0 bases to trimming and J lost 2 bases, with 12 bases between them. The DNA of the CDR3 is TGTGCCAGTAGTATAGAAGAGACGCAACTCACAGATACGCAGTATTTT. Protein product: CASSIEETQLTDTQYF.

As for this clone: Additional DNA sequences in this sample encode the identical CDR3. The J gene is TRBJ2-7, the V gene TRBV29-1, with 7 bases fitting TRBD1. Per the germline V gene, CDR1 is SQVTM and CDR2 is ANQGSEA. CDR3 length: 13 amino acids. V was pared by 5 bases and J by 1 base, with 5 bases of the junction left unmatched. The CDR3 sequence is CSVRTGDSYEQYF. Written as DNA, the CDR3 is TGCAGCGTTCGGACAGGCGATTCCTACGAGCAGTACTTC.

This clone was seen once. CDR3 in DNA: TGTGCCAGCAGCCCGAACGAACACACAGATACGCAGTATTTT. This translates into CASSPNEHTDTQYF. The gene calls are TRBV7-9 and TRBJ2-3; D unclear. CDR3 length equals 14 residues. Germline V gene sequence: CDR1 SEHNR, CDR2 FQNEAQ (reference sequence). V shed 5 bases and J shed 2 bases, with 11 bases lying between them.

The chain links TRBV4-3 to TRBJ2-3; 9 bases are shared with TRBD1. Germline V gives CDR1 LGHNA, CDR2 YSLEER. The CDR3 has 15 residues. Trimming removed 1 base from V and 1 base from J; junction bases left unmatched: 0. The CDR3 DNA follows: TGCGCCAGCAGCCAAGGGACAGGGGGCACAGATACGCAGTATTTT. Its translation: CASSQGTGGTDTQYF.

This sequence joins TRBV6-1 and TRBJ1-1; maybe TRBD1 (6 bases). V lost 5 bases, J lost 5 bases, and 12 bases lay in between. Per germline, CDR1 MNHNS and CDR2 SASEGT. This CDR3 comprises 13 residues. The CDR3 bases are TGTGCCAGCAGTAGGGGGGGAAGGACTGAAGCTTTCTTT. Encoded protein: CASSRGGRTEAFF.

The CDR3 nucleotides are TGTGCCTGGAGGGGGCAGGGAGGATGGGGTGAGCAGTTCTTC. Amino acids: CAWRGQGGWGEQFF. The rearrangement uses TRBV30 and TRBJ2-1; D perhaps matches TRBD2 (6 bases). V was cut by 3 bases and J by 9 bases, with 18 bases left in between. The CDR3 is 14 residues long. CDR1 is GTSNPN, CDR2 SVGIG, per germline (reference sequence). Full variable domain (outside the CDR3, taken from reference TRBV30 and TRBJ2-1): SQTIHQWPATLVQPVGSPLSLECTVEGTSNPNLYWYRQAAGRGLQLLFYSVGIGQISSEVPQNLSASRPQDRQFILSSKKLLLSDSGFYLCAWRGQGGWGEQFFGPGTRLTVL.

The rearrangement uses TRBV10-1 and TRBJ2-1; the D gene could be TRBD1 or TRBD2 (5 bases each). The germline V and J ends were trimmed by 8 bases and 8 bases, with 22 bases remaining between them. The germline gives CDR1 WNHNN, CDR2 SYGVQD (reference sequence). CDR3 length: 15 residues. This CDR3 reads CASPLAGTHWDEQFF. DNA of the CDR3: TGCGCCAGCCCTCTGGCCGGGACCCACTGGGATGAGCAGTTCTTC.

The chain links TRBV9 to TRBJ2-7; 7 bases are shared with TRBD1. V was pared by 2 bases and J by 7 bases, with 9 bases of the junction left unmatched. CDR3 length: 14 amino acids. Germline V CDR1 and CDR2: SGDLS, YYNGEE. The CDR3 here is CASSVQGVPGEQYF. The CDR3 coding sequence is TGTGCCAGCAGCGTGCAGGGGGTTCCGGGAGAGCAGTACTTC. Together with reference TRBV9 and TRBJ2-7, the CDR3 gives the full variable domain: DSGVTQTPKHLITATGQRVTLRCSPRSGDLSVYWYQQSLDQGLQFLIQYYNGEERAKGNILERFSAQQFPDLHSELNLSSLELGDSALYFCASSVQGVPGEQYFGPGTRLTVT.

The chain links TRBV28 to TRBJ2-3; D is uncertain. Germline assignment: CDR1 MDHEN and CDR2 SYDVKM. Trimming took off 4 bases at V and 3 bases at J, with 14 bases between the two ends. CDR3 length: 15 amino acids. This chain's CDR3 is CASSSVRSRTDTQYF. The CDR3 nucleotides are TGTGCCAGCAGTTCCGTAAGGAGTCGGACAGATACGCAGTATTTT.

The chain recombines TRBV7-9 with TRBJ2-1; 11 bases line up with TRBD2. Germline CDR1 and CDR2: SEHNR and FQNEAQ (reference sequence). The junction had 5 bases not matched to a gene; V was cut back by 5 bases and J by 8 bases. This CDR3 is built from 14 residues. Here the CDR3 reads CASSGTTSGDEQFF. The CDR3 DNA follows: TGTGCCAGCAGCGGTACGACTAGCGGGGATGAGCAGTTCTTC.

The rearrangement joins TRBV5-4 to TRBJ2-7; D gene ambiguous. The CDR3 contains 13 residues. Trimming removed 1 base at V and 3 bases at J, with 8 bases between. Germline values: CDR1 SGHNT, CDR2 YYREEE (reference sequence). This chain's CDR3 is CASSLMWDYEQYF. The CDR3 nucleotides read TGTGCCAGCAGCTTGATGTGGGACTACGAGCAGTACTTC.

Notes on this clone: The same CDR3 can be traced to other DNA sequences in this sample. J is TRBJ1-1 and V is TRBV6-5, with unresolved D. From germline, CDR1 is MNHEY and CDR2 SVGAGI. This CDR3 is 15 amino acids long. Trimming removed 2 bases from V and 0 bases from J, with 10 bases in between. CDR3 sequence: CASSYREGLNTEAFF. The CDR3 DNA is TGTGCCAGCAGTTACCGGGAGGGATTGAACACTGAAGCTTTCTTT.

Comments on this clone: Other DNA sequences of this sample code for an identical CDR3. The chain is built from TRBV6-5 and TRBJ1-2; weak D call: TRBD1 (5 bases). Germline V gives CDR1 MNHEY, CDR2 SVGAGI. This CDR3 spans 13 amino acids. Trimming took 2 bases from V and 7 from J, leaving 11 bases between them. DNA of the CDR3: TGTGCCAGCAGTTACGTCGGGGCTGGTGGCTACACCTTC. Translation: CASSYVGAGGYTF.

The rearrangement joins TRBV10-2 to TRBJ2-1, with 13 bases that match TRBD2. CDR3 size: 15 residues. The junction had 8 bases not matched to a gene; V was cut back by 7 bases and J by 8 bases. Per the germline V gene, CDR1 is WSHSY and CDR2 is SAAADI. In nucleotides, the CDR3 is TGCGCCAGCATCCTGACTAGCGGGGGGATCGATGAGCAGTTCTTC. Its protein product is CASILTSGGIDEQFF.

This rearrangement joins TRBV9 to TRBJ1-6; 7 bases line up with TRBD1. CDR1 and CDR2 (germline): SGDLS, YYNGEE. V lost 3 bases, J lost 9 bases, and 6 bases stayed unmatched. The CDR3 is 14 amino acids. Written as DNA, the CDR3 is TGTGCCAGCAGCGCAACAGGGGTAGTTTCACCCCTCCACTTT. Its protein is CASSATGVVSPLHF.

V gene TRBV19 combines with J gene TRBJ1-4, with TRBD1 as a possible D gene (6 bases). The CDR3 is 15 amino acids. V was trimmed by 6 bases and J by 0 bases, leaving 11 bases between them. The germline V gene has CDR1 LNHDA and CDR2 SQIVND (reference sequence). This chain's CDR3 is CASRYRDATNEKLFF. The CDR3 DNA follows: TGTGCCAGTAGGTACAGGGATGCAACTAATGAAAAACTGTTTTTT.